This T cell receptor beta chain was identified during a study of chemoradiotherapy in HPV16-positive cancers. Only in-frame clones appear in the TCRdb table, and some are missing; sequencing was by immunoSEQ multiplex PCR. Of roughly 5,600 clones listed, roughly 82% are singletons. J lost 5 bases, V lost 8 bases, and 15 bases had no gene match. The CDR3 runs 17 residues. The germline V gene has CDR1 SGHAT and CDR2 FQDESV (reference sequence). This clone was seen only once. The genes are TRBV11-1 and TRBJ2-7; 13 bases are a match to TRBD2. This clonotype originated in a human donor with HPV-associated anogenital cancer. The material sequenced was tumor tissue, taken from a patient who underwent chemoradiotherapy. This CDR3 is CASGRTSGGPVGNEQYF. CDR3 nucleotides: TGTGCCAGCGGCCGGACTAGCGGGGGCCCAGTAGGGAACGAGCAGTACTTC.